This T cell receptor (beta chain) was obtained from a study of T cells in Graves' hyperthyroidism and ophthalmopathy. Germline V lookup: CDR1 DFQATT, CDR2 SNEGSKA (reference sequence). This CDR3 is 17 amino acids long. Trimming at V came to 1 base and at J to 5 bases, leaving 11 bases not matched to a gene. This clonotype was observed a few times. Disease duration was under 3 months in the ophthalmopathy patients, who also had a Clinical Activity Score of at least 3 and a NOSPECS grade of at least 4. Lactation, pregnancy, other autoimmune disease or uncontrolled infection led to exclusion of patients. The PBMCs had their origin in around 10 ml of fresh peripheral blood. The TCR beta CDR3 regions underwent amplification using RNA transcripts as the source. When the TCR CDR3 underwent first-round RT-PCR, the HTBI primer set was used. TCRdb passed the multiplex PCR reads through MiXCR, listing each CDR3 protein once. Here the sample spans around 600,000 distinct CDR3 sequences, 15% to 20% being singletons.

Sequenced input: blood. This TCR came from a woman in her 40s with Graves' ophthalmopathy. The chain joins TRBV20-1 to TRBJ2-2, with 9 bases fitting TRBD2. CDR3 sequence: CSARGYSRGGLTGELFF. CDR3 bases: TGCAGTGCTAGAGGCTACTCGCGGGGGGGCCTAACCGGGGAGCTGTTTTTT.